This T cell receptor beta chain was profiled in a study of vaccination and CD4 T cells after COVID-19. Study in general: Overlapping spike pools from SARS-CoV-2 and HCoV-NL63, HCoV-OC43 and HCoV-229E served as culture stimuli.

Treatment denoted: roughly 11-day PBMC culture with coronavirus spike peptide pools or control peptides (ViraFEST assay). The CDR3 spans 19 residues. V was clipped by 5 bases and J by 0 bases; unmatched bases: 11. Germline values: CDR1 LNHDA, CDR2 SQIVND (reference sequence). Comment on this clonotype: Its specificity is unknown.

Sequencing of the DNA from cultured CD4+ T cells was carried out with the Oncomine TCR Beta short-read assay. Cultures of CD4+ T cells served as the source for extracting genomic DNA. TCRdb reprocessed the PCR reads with MiXCR, giving one entry per CDR3 protein. The data show about 16,000 distinct CDR3 sequences, around half seen once. The V call is TRBV19, the J call TRBJ2-6; TRBD1 aligns across 9 bases. The sequence was collected from a human donor who had recovered from COVID-19. The sample consisted of CD4+ T cells from blood, cultured in vitro, taken before SARS-CoV-2 vaccination. The CDR3 bases are TGTGCCAGTAGTTTTAAGACGGGACAGGGACCCTCTGGGGCCAACGTCCTGACTTTC. It specifies CASSFKTGQGPSGANVLTF.